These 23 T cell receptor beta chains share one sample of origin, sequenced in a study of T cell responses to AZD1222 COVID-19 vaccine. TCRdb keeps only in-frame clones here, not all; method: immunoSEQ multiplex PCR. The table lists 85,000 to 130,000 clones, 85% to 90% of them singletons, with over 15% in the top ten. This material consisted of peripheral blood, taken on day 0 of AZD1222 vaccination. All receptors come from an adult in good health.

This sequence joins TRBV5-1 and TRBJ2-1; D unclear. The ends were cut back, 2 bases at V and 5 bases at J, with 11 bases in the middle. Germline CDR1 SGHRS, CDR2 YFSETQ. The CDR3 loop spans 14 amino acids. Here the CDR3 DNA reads TGCGCCAGCAGCTTACCGTCCATAAACAATGAGCAGTTCTTC. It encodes CASSLPSINNEQFF. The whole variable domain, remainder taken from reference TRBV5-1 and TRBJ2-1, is KAGVTQTPRYLIKTRGQQVTLSCSPISGHRSVSWYQQTPGQGLQFLFEYFSETQRNKGNFPGRFSGRQFSNSRSEMNVSTLELGDSALYLCASSLPSINNEQFFGPGTRLTVL.

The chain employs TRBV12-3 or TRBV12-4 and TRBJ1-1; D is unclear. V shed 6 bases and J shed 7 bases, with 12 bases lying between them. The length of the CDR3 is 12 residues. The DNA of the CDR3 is TGTGCCAGCAGCCAAATTGCAATTGAAGCTTTCTTT. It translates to CASSQIAIEAFF.

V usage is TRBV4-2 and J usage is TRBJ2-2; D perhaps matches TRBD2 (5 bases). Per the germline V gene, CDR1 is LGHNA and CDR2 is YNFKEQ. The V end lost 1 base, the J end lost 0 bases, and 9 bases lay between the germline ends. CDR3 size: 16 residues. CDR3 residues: CASSQGSGTNTGELFF. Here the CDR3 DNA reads TGTGCCAGCAGCCAAGGGTCGGGGACGAACACCGGGGAGCTGTTTTTT.

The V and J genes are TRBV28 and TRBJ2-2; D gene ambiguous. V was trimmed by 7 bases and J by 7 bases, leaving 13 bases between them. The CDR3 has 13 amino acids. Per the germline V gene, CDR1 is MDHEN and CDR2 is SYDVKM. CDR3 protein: CASKVPWGGELFF. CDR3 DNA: TGTGCCAGCAAGGTCCCTTGGGGCGGGGAGCTGTTTTTT.

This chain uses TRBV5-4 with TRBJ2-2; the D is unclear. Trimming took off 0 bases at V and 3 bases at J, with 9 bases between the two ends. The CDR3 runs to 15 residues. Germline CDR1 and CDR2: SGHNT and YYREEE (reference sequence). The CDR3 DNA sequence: TGTGCCAGCAGCTTGGTAGGGCGAGACACCGGGGAGCTGTTTTTT. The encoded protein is CASSLVGRDTGELFF. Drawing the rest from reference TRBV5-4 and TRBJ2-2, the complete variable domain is ETGVTQSPTHLIKTRGQQVTLRCSSQSGHNTVSWYQQALGQGPQFIFQYYREEENGRGNFPPRFSGLQFPNYSSELNVNALELDDSALYLCASSLVGRDTGELFFGEGSRLTVL.

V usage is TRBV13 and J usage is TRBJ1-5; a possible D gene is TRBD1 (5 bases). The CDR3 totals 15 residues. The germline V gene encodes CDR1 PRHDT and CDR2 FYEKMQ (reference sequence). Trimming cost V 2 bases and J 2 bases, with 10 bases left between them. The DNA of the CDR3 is TGTGCCAGCAGCTTATCGACAGAACGCAATCAGCCCCAGCATTTT. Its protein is CASSLSTERNQPQHF.

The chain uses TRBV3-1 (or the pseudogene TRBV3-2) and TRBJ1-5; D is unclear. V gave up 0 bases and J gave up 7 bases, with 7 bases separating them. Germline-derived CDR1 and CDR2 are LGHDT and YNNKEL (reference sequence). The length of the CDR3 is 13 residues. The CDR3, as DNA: TGTGCCAGCAGCCAAGATCCCCGACAGCCCCAGCATTTT. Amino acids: CASSQDPRQPQHF.

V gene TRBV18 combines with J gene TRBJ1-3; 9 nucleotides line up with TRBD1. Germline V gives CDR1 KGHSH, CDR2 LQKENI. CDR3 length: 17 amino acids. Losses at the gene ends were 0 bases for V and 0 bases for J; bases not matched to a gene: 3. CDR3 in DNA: TGTGCCAGCTCACCACCGGGACAGGGTAGCTCTGGAAACACCATATATTTT. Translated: CASSPPGQGSSGNTIYF.

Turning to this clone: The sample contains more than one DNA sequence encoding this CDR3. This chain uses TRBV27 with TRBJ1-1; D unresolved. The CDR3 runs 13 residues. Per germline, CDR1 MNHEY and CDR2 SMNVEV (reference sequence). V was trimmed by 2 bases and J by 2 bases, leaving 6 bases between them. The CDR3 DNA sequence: TGTGCCAGCAGTTTAGGCTTAAACACTGAAGCTTTCTTT. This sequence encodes CASSLGLNTEAFF.

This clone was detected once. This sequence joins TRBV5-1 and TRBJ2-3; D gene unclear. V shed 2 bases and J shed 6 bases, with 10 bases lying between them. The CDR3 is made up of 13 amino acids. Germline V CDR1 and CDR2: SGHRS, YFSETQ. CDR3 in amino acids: CASSFKRSDTQYF. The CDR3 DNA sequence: TGCGCCAGCAGCTTTAAACGTTCGGATACGCAGTATTTT. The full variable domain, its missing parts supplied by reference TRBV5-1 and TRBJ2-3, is KAGVTQTPRYLIKTRGQQVTLSCSPISGHRSVSWYQQTPGQGLQFLFEYFSETQRNKGNFPGRFSGRQFSNSRSEMNVSTLELGDSALYLCASSFKRSDTQYFGPGTRLTVL.

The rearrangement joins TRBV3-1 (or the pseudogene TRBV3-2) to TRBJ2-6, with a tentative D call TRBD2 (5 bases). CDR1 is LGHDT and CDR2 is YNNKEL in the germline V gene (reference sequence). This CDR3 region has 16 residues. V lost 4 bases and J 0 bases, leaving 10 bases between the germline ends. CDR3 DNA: TGTGCCAGCAGCCGAGCCGGGAACTCTGGGGCCAACGTCCTGACTTTC. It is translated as CASSRAGNSGANVLTF.

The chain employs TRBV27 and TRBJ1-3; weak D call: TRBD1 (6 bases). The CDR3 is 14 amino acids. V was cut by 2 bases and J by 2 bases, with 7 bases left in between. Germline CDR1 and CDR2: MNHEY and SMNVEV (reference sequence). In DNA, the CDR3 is TGTGCCAGCAGTTTACAGGGGACTGGAAACACCATATATTTT. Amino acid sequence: CASSLQGTGNTIYF.

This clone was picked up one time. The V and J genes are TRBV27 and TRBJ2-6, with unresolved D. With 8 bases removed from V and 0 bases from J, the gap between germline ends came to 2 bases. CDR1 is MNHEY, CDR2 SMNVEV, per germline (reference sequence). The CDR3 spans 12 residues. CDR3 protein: CASLSGANVLTF. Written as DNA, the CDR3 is TGTGCCAGCCTCTCTGGGGCCAACGTCCTGACTTTC. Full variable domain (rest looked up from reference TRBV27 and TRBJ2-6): EAQVTQNPRYLITVTGKKLTVTCSQNMNHEYMSWYRQDPGLGLRQIYYSMNVEVTDKGDVPEGYKVSRKEKRNFPLILESPSPNQTSLYFCASLSGANVLTFGAGSRLTVL.

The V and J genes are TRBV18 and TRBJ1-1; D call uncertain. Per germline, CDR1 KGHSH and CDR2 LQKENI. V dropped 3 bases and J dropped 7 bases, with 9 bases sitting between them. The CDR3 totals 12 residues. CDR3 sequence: CASSPQEGEAFF. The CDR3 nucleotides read TGTGCCAGCTCACCTCAGGAGGGTGAAGCTTTCTTT. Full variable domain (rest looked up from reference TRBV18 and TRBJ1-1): NAGVMQNPRHLVRRRGQEARLRCSPMKGHSHVYWYRQLPEEGLKFMVYLQKENIIDESGMPKERFSAEFPKEGPSILRIQQVVRGDSAAYFCASSPQEGEAFFGQGTRLTVV.

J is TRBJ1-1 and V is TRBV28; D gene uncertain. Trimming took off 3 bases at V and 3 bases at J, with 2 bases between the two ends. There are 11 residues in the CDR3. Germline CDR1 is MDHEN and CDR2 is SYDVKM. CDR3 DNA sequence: TGTGCCAGCAGTTTTCACACTGAAGCTTTCTTT. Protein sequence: CASSFHTEAFF. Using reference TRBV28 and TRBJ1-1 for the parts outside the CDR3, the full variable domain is DVKVTQSSRYLVKRTGEKVFLECVQDMDHENMFWYRQDPGLGLRLIYFSYDVKMKEKGDIPEGYSVSREKKERFSLILESASTNQTSMYLCASSFHTEAFFGQGTRLTVV.

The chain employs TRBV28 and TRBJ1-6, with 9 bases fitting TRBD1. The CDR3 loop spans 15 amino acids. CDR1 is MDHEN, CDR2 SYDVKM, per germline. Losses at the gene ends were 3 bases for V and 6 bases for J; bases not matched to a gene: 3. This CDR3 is CASSLGDRVNSPLHF. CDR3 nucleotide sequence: TGTGCCAGCAGTTTGGGGGACAGGGTTAATTCACCCCTCCACTTT.

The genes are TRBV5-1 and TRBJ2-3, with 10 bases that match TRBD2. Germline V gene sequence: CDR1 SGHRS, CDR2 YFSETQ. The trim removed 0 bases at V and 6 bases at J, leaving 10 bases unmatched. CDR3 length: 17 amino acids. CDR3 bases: TGCGCCAGCAGCTTGGAGGGGACTAGCGCTACCGGGGATACGCAGTATTTT. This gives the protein CASSLEGTSATGDTQYF.

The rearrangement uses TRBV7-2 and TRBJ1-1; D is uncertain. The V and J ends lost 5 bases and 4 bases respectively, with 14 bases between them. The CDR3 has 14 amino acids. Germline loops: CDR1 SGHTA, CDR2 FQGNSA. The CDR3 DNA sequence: TGTGCCAGCAGCCTCGATAGGTATAGCACTGAAGCTTTCTTT. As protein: CASSLDRYSTEAFF.

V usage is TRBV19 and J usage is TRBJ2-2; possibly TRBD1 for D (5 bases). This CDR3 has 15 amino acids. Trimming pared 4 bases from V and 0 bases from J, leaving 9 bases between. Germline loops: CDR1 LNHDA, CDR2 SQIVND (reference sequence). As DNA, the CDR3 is TGTGCCAGTAGTAAGGGGCTGACGAACACCGGGGAGCTGTTTTTT. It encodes CASSKGLTNTGELFF.

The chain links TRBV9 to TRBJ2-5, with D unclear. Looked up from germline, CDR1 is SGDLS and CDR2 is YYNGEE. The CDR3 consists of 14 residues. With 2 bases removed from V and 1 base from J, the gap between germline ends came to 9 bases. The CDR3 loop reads CASSVGNSQETQYF. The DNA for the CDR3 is TGTGCCAGCAGCGTCGGTAACAGCCAAGAGACCCAGTACTTC.

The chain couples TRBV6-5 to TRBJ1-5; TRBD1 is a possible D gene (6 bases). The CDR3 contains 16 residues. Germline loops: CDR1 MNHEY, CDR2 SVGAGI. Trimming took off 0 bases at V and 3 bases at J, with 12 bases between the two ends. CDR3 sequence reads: CASSYSSGVTNQPQHF. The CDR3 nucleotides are TGTGCCAGCAGTTACTCGTCAGGGGTTACCAATCAGCCCCAGCATTTT.

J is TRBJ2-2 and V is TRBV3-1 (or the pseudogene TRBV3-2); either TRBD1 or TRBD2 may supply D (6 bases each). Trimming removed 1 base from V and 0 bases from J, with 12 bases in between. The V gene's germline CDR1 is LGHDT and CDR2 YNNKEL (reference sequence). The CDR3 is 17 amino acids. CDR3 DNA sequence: TGTGCCAGCAGCCAAGTTTTTCGGGGGCCGAACACCGGGGAGCTGTTTTTT. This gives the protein CASSQVFRGPNTGELFF.

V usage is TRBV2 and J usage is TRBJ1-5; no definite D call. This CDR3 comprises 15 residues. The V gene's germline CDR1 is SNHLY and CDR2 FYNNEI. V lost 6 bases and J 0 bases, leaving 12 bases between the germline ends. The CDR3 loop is CASRPREYSNQPQHF. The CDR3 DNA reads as TGTGCCAGCAGACCTAGGGAATATAGCAATCAGCCCCAGCATTTT.